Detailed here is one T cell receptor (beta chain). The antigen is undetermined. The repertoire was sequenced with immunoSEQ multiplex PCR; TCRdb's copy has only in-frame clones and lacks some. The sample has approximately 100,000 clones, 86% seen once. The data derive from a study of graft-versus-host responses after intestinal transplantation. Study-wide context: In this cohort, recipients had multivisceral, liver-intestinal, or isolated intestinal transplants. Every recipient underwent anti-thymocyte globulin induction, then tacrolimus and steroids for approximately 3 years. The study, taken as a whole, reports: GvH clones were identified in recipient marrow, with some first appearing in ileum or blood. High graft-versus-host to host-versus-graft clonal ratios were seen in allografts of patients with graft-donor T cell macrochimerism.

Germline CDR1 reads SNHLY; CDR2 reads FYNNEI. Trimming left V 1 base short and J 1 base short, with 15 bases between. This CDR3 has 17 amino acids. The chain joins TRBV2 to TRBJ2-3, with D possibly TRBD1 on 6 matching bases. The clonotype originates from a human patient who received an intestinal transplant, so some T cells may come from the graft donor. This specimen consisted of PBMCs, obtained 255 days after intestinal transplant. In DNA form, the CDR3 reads TGTGCCAGCAGTGAAGGACCCCTGGGGGCCGGCACAGATACGCAGTATTTT. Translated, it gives CASSEGPLGAGTDTQYF.